The rows below give T cell receptor beta chains drawn from one sample of a study of regulatory T cells in long-lasting Graves disease. TCRdb ran MiXCR on the multiplex PCR reads and lists one entry per CDR3 protein. This table has 550,000 to 650,000 distinct CDR3 sequences, 15% to 20% appearing once. These records were also assigned to another study, of T cells in Graves' hyperthyroidism and ophthalmopathy.

The sample in question was peripheral blood mononuclear cells (PBMCs), obtained at new diagnosis, from a patient treated with antithyroid drugs. The receptors shown here come from a man aged 18 to 30 with Graves disease. Each CDR3 is given with its conserved first and last residue. D genes are given only for firm matches. The size field is filled for only some rows; it gives once, few, many or a size class.

V gene	clone size	D gene	J gene	CDR3 length	CDR3 DNA	CDR3 protein
TRBV19	.	.	TRBJ1-1	15	TGTGCCAGTAGTATAGATTCAGGGGTAGGTTCTGAAGCTTTCTTT	CASSIDSGVGSEAFF
TRBV29-1	.	.	TRBJ1-5	13	TGCAGCGTTGGCGGGGTATGGGATCAGCCCCAGCATTTT	CSVGGVWDQPQHF
TRBV13	.	TRBD2	TRBJ2-3	17	TGTGCCAGCAGCCAGACTAGCGGGAGGGCCGGCACAGATACGCAGTATTTT	CASSQTSGRAGTDTQYF
TRBV6-2/TRBV6-3	many	.	TRBJ2-7	16	TGTGCCAGCAGTTACTCGATAAGGGACGGATCCTACGAGCAGTACTTC	CASSYSIRDGSYEQYF
TRBV24-1	few	TRBD1	TRBJ2-2	15	TGTGCCACCAGTCAGGGGGCTTCGAACACCGGGGAGCTGTTTTTT	CATSQGASNTGELFF
TRBV3-1	many	.	TRBJ2-1	14	TGTGCCAGCAGCCAAGATTCAAGAAGCAGTGAGCAGTTCTTC	CASSQDSRSSEQFF
TRBV27	many	.	TRBJ2-1	14	TGTGCCAGCAGTTTATTAGGGCAGGGCGATGAGCAGTTCTTC	CASSLLGQGDEQFF
TRBV5-4	.	.	TRBJ2-5	13	TGTGCCAGCAGCTTGAACGGAGCTCGGACCCAGTACTTC	CASSLNGARTQYF
TRBV3-1	once	.	TRBJ1-6	13	TGTGCCAGCAGCTCGGACCGAATCAGCACCCTCCACTTT	CASSSDRISTLHF
TRBV6-5	.	TRBD2	TRBJ2-3	17	TGTGCCAGCAGTTACCCGGGACTAGCGGGAGGCACAGATACGCAGTATTTT	CASSYPGLAGGTDTQYF
TRBV7-8	many	.	TRBJ2-7	13	TGTGCCAGCAGCCAACCTGGGAGAATCAAGCAGTACTTC	CASSQPGRIKQYF
TRBV5-6	.	.	TRBJ1-2	13	TGTGCCAGCAGCTTGCCGGGAATCTATGGCTACACCTTC	CASSLPGIYGYTF
TRBV3-1	few	.	TRBJ1-2	16	TGTGCCAGCAGCCCACCAGTAGCGGGACGCCCTGGAGGCTACACCTTC	CASSPPVAGRPGGYTF
TRBV9	.	.	TRBJ2-5	14	TGTGCCAGCAGCGTGACTTGGGTTGGGGAGACCCAGTACTTC	CASSVTWVGETQYF
TRBV3-1	many	.	TRBJ1-1	15	TGTGCCAGCAGCCCCGCGTCCTCACCATACACTGAAGCTTTCTTT	CASSPASSPYTEAFF
TRBV3-1	once	TRBD1	TRBJ1-1	13	TGTGCCAGCCGCCAAGAGGACAGGGCTGAAGCTTTCTTT	CASRQEDRAEAFF
TRBV9	many	.	TRBJ2-7	15	TGTGCCAGCAGCGTAGGTCAGGCCGCAACCTACGAGCAGTACTTC	CASSVGQAATYEQYF
TRBV6-1	many	.	TRBJ2-5	12	TGTGCCAGCACAGGAGTACAAGAGACCCAGTACTTC	CASTGVQETQYF
TRBV5-1	many	.	TRBJ2-1	13	TGCGCCAGCAGCTGGGCAGCATACAATGAGCAGTTCTTC	CASSWAAYNEQFF
TRBV30	many	.	TRBJ2-1	12	TGTGCCTGGAGTGTGGGACCCGATGAGCAGTTCTTC	CAWSVGPDEQFF
TRBV29-1	many	.	TRBJ1-1	11	TGCAGCGTTGTGGCGGGCACTGAAGCTTTCTTT	CSVVAGTEAFF
TRBV27	many	TRBD2	TRBJ2-7	17	TGTGCCAGCAGTTCCCTCGGACTAGCGGGAGAAACCTACGAGCAGTACTTC	CASSSLGLAGETYEQYF
TRBV4-2	.	.	TRBJ2-7	13	TGTGCCAGCAGCCAAGAACAGGCTAGGCATAGGTACTTC	CASSQEQARHRYF
TRBV13	many	.	TRBJ2-5	13	TGTGCCAGCAGCTCCGTTCAGCAAGAGACCCAGTACTTC	CASSSVQQETQYF
TRBV7-3	.	TRBD2	TRBJ2-1	19	TGTGCCAGCAGCCCATCTGGACTAGCGGGAACTAGGCTCGCCAATGAGCAGTTCTTC	CASSPSGLAGTRLANEQFF
TRBV7-8	.	TRBD1	TRBJ2-4	18	TGTGCCAGCAGCTCACTTAGTGGGACAGGGGGCGATCGGAACATTCAGTACTTC	CASSSLSGTGGDRNIQYF
TRBV7-8	.	.	TRBJ2-3	17	TGTGCCAGCAGCTGGAAAGGGGGGGGCGCGGGCACAGATACGCAGTATTTT	CASSWKGGGAGTDTQYF
TRBV7-9	many	.	TRBJ2-7	15	TGTGCCAGCAGCTCCTTGGGCCAGACCTCCTACGAGCAGTACTTC	CASSSLGQTSYEQYF
TRBV5-1	many	TRBD2	TRBJ2-5	14	TGCGCCAGCAGCTCAAATGCGGGGGAAGAGACCCAGTACTTC	CASSSNAGEETQYF
TRBV28	many	.	TRBJ1-2	13	TGTGCCACCCCCGAGGCATCTCGGAGAGGCTACACCTTC	CATPEASRRGYTF
TRBV9	few	.	TRBJ1-2	17	TGTGCCAGCAGCGTAGGGACGGGGTCAAGGGGAAACTATGGCTACACCTTC	CASSVGTGSRGNYGYTF
TRBV13	few	.	TRBJ2-1	17	TGTGCCAGCAGCCAAACAAAAGACTCCCTGGGCTACAATGAGCAGTTCTTC	CASSQTKDSLGYNEQFF
TRBV12-3/TRBV12-4	many	TRBD1	TRBJ2-5	20	TGTGCCAGCAGGTCCACTGCGGGGGGTTGGGGACAGGGGGCGAGAGAGACCCAGTACTTC	CASRSTAGGWGQGARETQYF
TRBV14	few	TRBD1	TRBJ2-5	16	TGTGCCAGCAGCCCGGACAGGCCGTACGGAAAAGAGACCCAGTACTTC	CASSPDRPYGKETQYF
TRBV20-1	.	.	TRBJ2-7	14	TGCAGCGGAGAATCAAGGCTATTTAACTACGAGCAGTACTTC	CSGESRLFNYEQYF
TRBV25-1	.	.	TRBJ2-3	15	TGTGCCAGCACCGGGCGGGGCCGATCCACAGATACGCAGTATTTT	CASTGRGRSTDTQYF
TRBV7-9	few	.	TRBJ1-1	17	TGTGCCAGCAGCTTAGGGCCGAGGGCTTTGGGGTACACTGAAGCTTTCTTT	CASSLGPRALGYTEAFF
TRBV5-1	many	TRBD2	TRBJ2-7	14	TGCGCCAGCAGTCCCACTAGCGCCATCTACGAGCAGTACTTC	CASSPTSAIYEQYF
TRBV18	.	.	TRBJ1-3	13	TGTGCCAGCTCACTGACAGCCGGAAACACCATATATTTT	CASSLTAGNTIYF
TRBV6-5	many	.	TRBJ2-7	17	TGTGCCAGCAGTTACTCGATAACTCCTAGCGCCAACTACGAGCAGTACTTC	CASSYSITPSANYEQYF
TRBV4-1	.	.	TRBJ2-7	15	TGCGCCAGCAGCCAAGACTCGGGAGAAGCTCCCGAGCAGTACTTC	CASSQDSGEAPEQYF
TRBV7-3	few	TRBD2	TRBJ2-3	15	TGTGCCAGCAGCGCACTAGCGGGAGGGGCGGATACGCAGTATTTT	CASSALAGGADTQYF
TRBV20-1	few	TRBD2	TRBJ2-7	13	TGCAGTGCTAGTGGAGCGGCCGGGAGGGAGCAGTACTTC	CSASGAAGREQYF
TRBV6-1	.	TRBD2	TRBJ2-2	16	TGTGCCAGCAGTCATCCGGGACTAGCGGTTACCGGGGAGCTGTTTTTT	CASSHPGLAVTGELFF
TRBV15	few	TRBD1	TRBJ1-5	13	TGTGCCACCGACCGGGACAGGGGTCAGCCCCAGCATTTT	CATDRDRGQPQHF
TRBV19	few	.	TRBJ2-7	15	TGTGCCAGTAGTGCGAGGAGCGGCACGCGCTACGAGCAGTACTTC	CASSARSGTRYEQYF
TRBV12-3/TRBV12-4	many	.	TRBJ1-2	13	TGTGCCAGCAGGACCTCTGGGGGCGGTGGCTACACCTTC	CASRTSGGGGYTF
TRBV6-1	.	.	TRBJ2-1	11	TGTGCCAGCGCCGGAGACCGCGAGCAGTTCTTC	CASAGDREQFF
TRBV12-3/TRBV12-4	many	.	TRBJ2-7	14	TGTGCCAGCAGTCCAGGCTGGGGGCTCTACGAGCAGTACTTC	CASSPGWGLYEQYF
TRBV25-1	many	.	TRBJ2-5	16	TGTGCCAGCAGTGAATTTGCCAGAGGCGGGCTCGAGACCCAGTACTTC	CASSEFARGGLETQYF